The 24 T cell receptor beta chains below come from one sample, sequenced in a study of OX40 agonist ivuxolimab in advanced cancers. Sequenced by immunoSEQ multiplex PCR; TCRdb stores in-frame clones only, minus some. The sample holds roughly 91,000 clones, 70% to 90% seen once. The sequencing here drew on CD4+ or CD8+ T cells sorted from blood, taken in a trial of the OX40 agonist ivuxolimab. The source of these receptors is an adult with an advanced solid tumor such as melanoma, head and neck, liver or kidney cancer.

CDR3 protein: CASSLYQGLNYGYTF. As DNA, the CDR3 is TGTGCCAGCAGTTTATATCAGGGCCTTAACTATGGCTACACCTTC. The genes are TRBV28 and TRBJ1-2; TRBD1 might be the D (5 bases). The CDR3 runs 15 residues. V was pared by 1 base and J by 1 base, with 10 bases between. Germline CDR1 is MDHEN and CDR2 is SYDVKM.

The chain has TRBV5-1 and TRBJ2-2; D gene ambiguous. CDR3 size: 14 residues. Trimming took 1 base from V and 1 from J, leaving 5 bases between them. Germline V gives CDR1 SGHRS, CDR2 YFSETQ. Here the CDR3 reads CASSLPRNTGELFF. For the CDR3, the DNA is TGCGCCAGCAGCTTGCCCAGGAACACCGGGGAGCTGTTTTTT.

The rearrangement links TRBV7-6 to TRBJ2-6, with D possibly being TRBD1 or TRBD2 (5 bases each). The germline CDR1 and CDR2 sequences are SGHVS and FNYEAQ. This CDR3 region has 18 residues. V shed 2 bases and J shed 0 bases, with 14 bases lying between them. The CDR3 region is CASSLIGTDSSGANVLTF. The DNA of the CDR3 is TGTGCCAGCAGCTTAATCGGGACGGATAGCTCTGGGGCCAACGTCCTGACTTTC.

The rearrangement links TRBV4-3 to TRBJ1-6; D unclear. Trimming pared 0 bases from V and 7 bases from J, leaving 7 bases between. Germline-derived CDR1 and CDR2 are LGHNA and YSLEER. The CDR3 covers 14 residues. CDR3 bases: TGCGCCAGCAGCCAAGAAGACCGAAATTCACCCCTCCACTTT. It yields the protein CASSQEDRNSPLHF.

This clone turned up a few times. This chain uses TRBV19 with TRBJ1-1; D not certain. Trimming took 5 bases from V and 0 from J, leaving 13 bases between them. Germline V lookup: CDR1 LNHDA, CDR2 SQIVND (reference sequence). The CDR3 is 15 residues long. The CDR3 coding sequence is TGTGCCAGTAGTTTCCAGGTTAACATGAACACTGAAGCTTTCTTT. As protein: CASSFQVNMNTEAFF.

This sequence joins TRBV6-1 and TRBJ1-1; 7 positions agree with TRBD1. CDR1 and CDR2 (germline): MNHNS, SASEGT. The V gene end was trimmed by 3 bases and the J gene end by 8 bases; junction bases not matched to a gene: 9. This CDR3 has 14 amino acids. This chain's CDR3 is CASSDTGTDSEAFF. CDR3 DNA sequence: TGTGCCAGCAGTGACACCGGGACAGACTCAGAAGCTTTCTTT.

J is TRBJ1-5 and V is TRBV19, with D possibly TRBD1 on 6 matching bases. Trimming removed 4 bases from V and 4 bases from J, with 14 bases in between. The CDR3 has 15 amino acids. Germline CDR1 reads LNHDA; CDR2 reads SQIVND (reference sequence). CDR3 in amino acids: CASSTPGARNQPQHF. As DNA, the CDR3 is TGTGCCAGTAGTACCCCGGGGGCGCGAAATCAGCCCCAGCATTTT. Looking up the rest from reference TRBV19 and TRBJ1-5 gives the full variable domain: DGGITQSPKYLFRKEGQNVTLSCEQNLNHDAMYWYRQDPGQGLRLIYYSQIVNDFQKGDIAEGYSVSREKKESFPLTVTSAQKNPTAFYLCASSTPGARNQPQHFGDGTRLSIL.

The rearrangement joins TRBV11-1 to TRBJ2-1; 13 positions agree with TRBD2. V trimming: 5 bases; J trimming: 4 bases; junction bases outside the gene matches: 5. The CDR3 length is 16 residues. Germline V lookup: CDR1 SGHAT, CDR2 FQDESV (reference sequence). As DNA, the CDR3 is TGTGCCAGCAGCACGGGACTAGCGGGGAGTTACAATGAGCAGTTCTTC. Translating gives CASSTGLAGSYNEQFF.

The chain combines TRBV6-5 with TRBJ2-2, with a possible D match to TRBD1 (6 bases). Trimming took off 5 bases at V and 1 base at J, with 11 bases between the two ends. CDR3 length: 15 residues. CDR1 MNHEY and CDR2 SVGAGI come from the germline V gene. The CDR3 here is CASSRKTGNTGELFF. CDR3 DNA sequence: TGTGCCAGCAGTCGGAAGACAGGGAACACCGGGGAGCTGTTTTTT.

The chain couples TRBV7-3 to TRBJ2-3, with D unclear. Germline CDR1 is SGHTA and CDR2 is FQGTGA. V lost 5 bases, J lost 7 bases, and 13 bases lay in between. This CDR3 is 13 amino acids long. The CDR3 nucleotides read TGTGCCAGCAGCCCTAACGACGGAAATACGCAGTATTTT. Translated: CASSPNDGNTQYF.

J is TRBJ2-7 and V is TRBV5-1; D perhaps matches TRBD2 (6 bases). With 1 base removed from V and 0 bases from J, the gap between germline ends came to 8 bases. The CDR3 has 14 amino acids. CDR1 and CDR2 (germline): SGHRS, YFSETQ. CDR3 sequence: CASSLQLASYEQYF. CDR3 bases: TGCGCCAGCAGCTTGCAACTAGCCTCCTACGAGCAGTACTTC.

The chain uses TRBV5-8 and TRBJ2-3; 7 positions match TRBD1. This CDR3 has 14 residues. CDR1 SGHTS and CDR2 YDEGEE come from the germline V gene. Unmatched junction bases numbered 14, after V lost 4 bases and J lost 12 bases. The CDR3 here is CASSASGQRQIQYF. CDR3 sequence (DNA): TGTGCCAGCAGCGCATCGGGACAGCGTCAGATTCAGTATTTT.

The chain couples TRBV27 to TRBJ1-3, with 8 bases fitting TRBD1. This CDR3 has 14 amino acids. Trimming took 5 bases from V and 3 from J; bases not matched to a gene: 3. Germline V lookup: CDR1 MNHEY, CDR2 SMNVEV (reference sequence). The CDR3 nucleotides are TGTGCCAGCAGTACGACAGGGGTTGGAAACACCATATATTTT. This sequence encodes CASSTTGVGNTIYF.

The chain joins TRBV7-2 to TRBJ2-5; possibly TRBD2 for D (5 bases). Trimming removed 5 bases from V and 5 bases from J, with 15 bases in between. Germline CDR1 SGHTA, CDR2 FQGNSA. The CDR3 is 14 residues long. The CDR3 region is CASSRDWTEETQYF. In DNA form, the CDR3 reads TGTGCCAGCAGCCGGGATTGGACGGAGGAGACCCAGTACTTC.

The rearrangement joins TRBV18 to TRBJ2-3; D is unresolved. V dropped 3 bases and J dropped 2 bases, with 9 bases sitting between them. This CDR3 comprises 14 residues. The germline gives CDR1 KGHSH, CDR2 LQKENI. DNA for the CDR3: TGTGCCAGCTCACCCCAGGTGACCACAGATACGCAGTATTTT. This encodes CASSPQVTTDTQYF.

The rearrangement joins TRBV6-1 to TRBJ2-5; TRBD1 or TRBD2 may be the D gene (5 bases each). V was trimmed by 8 bases and J by 3 bases, leaving 13 bases between them. The CDR3 loop spans 13 amino acids. CDR1 MNHNS and CDR2 SASEGT come from the germline V gene. The CDR3 spells CASLEWGKETQYF. As DNA, the CDR3 is TGTGCCAGCCTTGAGTGGGGGAAAGAGACCCAGTACTTC.

The rearrangement uses TRBV27 and TRBJ2-1; 7 bases align to TRBD1. Germline CDR1 and CDR2: MNHEY and SMNVEV (reference sequence). The ends lost 0 bases at V and 15 bases at J; junction bases unmatched: 5. The CDR3 is 12 residues long. CDR3 residues: CASSLSGTVPFF. The CDR3 nucleotides read TGTGCCAGCAGTTTATCCGGGACAGTGCCGTTCTTC.

This clone was recorded once. The CDR3 nucleotides are TGTGCCAGCAGGGATTTTAACTCTGGAAACACCATATATTTT. The encoded protein is CASRDFNSGNTIYF. The gene calls are TRBV6-1 and TRBJ1-3; D ambiguous. V shed 6 bases and J shed 0 bases, with 9 bases lying between them. The length of the CDR3 is 14 residues. The germline V gene encodes CDR1 MNHNS and CDR2 SASEGT.

The V gene is TRBV18, the J gene TRBJ1-1, with D maybe TRBD1 (5 bases). This CDR3 has 15 amino acids. Deletions cut 4 bases from V and 0 bases from J, with 12 bases between. The germline gives CDR1 KGHSH, CDR2 LQKENI. The CDR3 protein is CASSLGGNMNTEAFF. CDR3 in DNA: TGTGCCAGCTCACTCGGGGGTAATATGAACACTGAAGCTTTCTTT.

This chain joins TRBV9 and TRBJ2-5; D uncertain. The germline gives CDR1 SGDLS, CDR2 YYNGEE. The CDR3 is 11 amino acids. V dropped 4 bases and J dropped 0 bases, with 1 base sitting between them. The CDR3 protein is CASSNQETQYF. As DNA, the CDR3 is TGTGCCAGCAGCAACCAAGAGACCCAGTACTTC.

The V gene is TRBV16, the J gene TRBJ1-2, with TRBD1 matching over 7 bases. The ends lost 2 bases at V and 6 bases at J; junction bases unmatched: 9. The CDR3 has 15 residues. Germline V gives CDR1 KGHSY, CDR2 FQNENV. The CDR3, as DNA: TGTGCCAGCAGCCAACGATCCCAGGGGGGGGATGGCTACACCTTC. Encoded protein: CASSQRSQGGDGYTF.

The gene calls are TRBV6-4 and TRBJ2-3, with D maybe TRBD2 (6 bases). Germline CDR1 is MRHNA and CDR2 is SNTAGT. Trimming pared 0 bases from V and 5 bases from J, leaving 15 bases between. This CDR3 comprises 16 residues. The chain's CDR3 is CASSDSPSRGLDTQYF. In DNA, the CDR3 is TGTGCCAGCAGTGACTCCCCCTCGCGGGGTCTAGATACGCAGTATTTT.

The genes are TRBV7-2 and TRBJ2-1, with D perhaps matching TRBD2 (5 bases). V was clipped by 5 bases and J by 9 bases, with 11 bases between them. The germline gives CDR1 SGHTA, CDR2 FQGNSA. This CDR3 has 12 residues. CDR3 DNA: TGTGCCAGCAGCAACCGGGGTCGTGAGCAGTTCTTC. Its protein product is CASSNRGREQFF. Looking up the rest from reference TRBV7-2 and TRBJ2-1 gives the full variable domain: GAGVSQSPSNKVTEKGKDVELRCDPISGHTALYWYRQSLGQGLEFLIYFQGNSAPDKSGLPSDRFSAERTGGSVSTLTIQRTQQEDSAVYLCASSNRGREQFFGPGTRLTVL.

The chain combines TRBV25-1 with TRBJ1-4; 7 bases are shared with TRBD1. The germline V gene has CDR1 MGHDK and CDR2 SYGVNS. J was trimmed by 7 bases and V by 8 bases; bases with no gene match: 10. The CDR3 loop spans 14 amino acids. DNA for the CDR3: TGTGCCAGCCAGACAGGGTTGGCAGGTGAAAAACTGTTTTTT. It is translated as CASQTGLAGEKLFF. The variable domain in full, completed from reference TRBV25-1 and TRBJ1-4, reads EADIYQTPRYLVIGTGKKITLECSQTMGHDKMYWYQQDPGMELHLIHYSYGVNSTEKGDLSSESTVSRIRTEHFPLTLESARPSHTSQYLCASQTGLAGEKLFFGSGTQLSVL.